The clone carrying this T cell receptor beta chain was counted ten times or more. Its antigen remains unknown. The entry originates in a study of T-cell memory formation after mild COVID-19. Study-wide context: Clusters of TCRs were largely donor specific. Study-level results: Chiefly within CM and EM were the contracting CD4+ clones; CD8+ ones were within EMRA.

UMIs and sample barcodes were carried by the TCR alpha and TCR beta cDNA libraries that 5'RACE produced using constant-segment primers. TCRdb itself ran the 5' RACE reads through MiXCR, one entry per CDR3 protein. The data contain around 510,000 distinct CDR3 sequences, less than 25% of them singletons. This CDR3 has 15 residues. Germline CDR1 KGHSH, CDR2 LQKENI. J gave up 4 bases and V 3 bases, and 5 bases lay outside the gene matches. This chain links TRBV18 with TRBJ2-1; 8 bases map to TRBD1. Sequencing input: PBMCs or a T cell subset sorted from them (not recorded which). The origin of this receptor is an adult woman who had mild COVID-19 (a few samples of this study predate the infection). Cell type and time point are not known. The CDR3 region has the DNA TGTGCCAGCTCACCCGACAGGGGTGGTTACAATGAGCAGTTCTTC. This translates into CASSPDRGGYNEQFF.